This TCR beta chain is from a study of shared clonotypes between healthy human individuals. Concerning this clone: Within the sample, other DNA sequences also encode this same CDR3.

CDR3 length: 15 amino acids. The germline V and J ends were trimmed by 1 base and 0 bases, with 7 bases remaining between them. Germline V gives CDR1 SGHTA, CDR2 FQGNSA. Sequenced by immunoSEQ multiplex PCR; TCRdb stores in-frame clones only, minus some. The sample yields millions of clones, just over 90% seen once. The chain employs TRBV7-2 and TRBJ2-1; the D is unclear. Sequencing was carried out using naive CD4+ T cells from PBMCs. The subset denotes: CD45RA+ positively selected. This TCR was recovered from a man between 18 and 35 years old in good health. Some clones in this sample may be carry-over from other donors' samples. The CDR3 bases are TGTGCCAGCAGCTTAGATAGGAGCTCCTACAATGAGCAGTTCTTC. As protein: CASSLDRSSYNEQFF.